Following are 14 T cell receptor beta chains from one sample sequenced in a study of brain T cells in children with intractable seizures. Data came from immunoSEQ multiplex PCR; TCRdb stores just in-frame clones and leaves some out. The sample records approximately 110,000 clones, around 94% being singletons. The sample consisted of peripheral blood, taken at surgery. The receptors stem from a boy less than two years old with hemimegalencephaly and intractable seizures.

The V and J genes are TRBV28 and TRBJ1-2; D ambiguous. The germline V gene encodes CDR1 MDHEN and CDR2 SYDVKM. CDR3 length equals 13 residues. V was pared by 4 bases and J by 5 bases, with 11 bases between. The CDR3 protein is CASSSTLLYGYTF. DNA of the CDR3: TGTGCCAGCAGTTCGACCCTTTTATATGGCTACACCTTC.

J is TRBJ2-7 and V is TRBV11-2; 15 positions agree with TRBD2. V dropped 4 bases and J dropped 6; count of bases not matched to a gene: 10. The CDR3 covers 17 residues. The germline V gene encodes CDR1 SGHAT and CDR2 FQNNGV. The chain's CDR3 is CASSSRTSGRATGEQYF. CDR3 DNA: TGTGCCAGCAGCTCTCGGACTAGCGGGAGGGCCACGGGCGAGCAGTACTTC.

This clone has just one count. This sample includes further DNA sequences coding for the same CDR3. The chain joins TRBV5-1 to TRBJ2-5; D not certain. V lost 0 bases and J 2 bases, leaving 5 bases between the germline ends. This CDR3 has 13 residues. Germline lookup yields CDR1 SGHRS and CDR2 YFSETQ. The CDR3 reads CASSLGGQETQYF. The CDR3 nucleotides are TGCGCCAGCAGCTTGGGGGGACAAGAGACCCAGTACTTC.

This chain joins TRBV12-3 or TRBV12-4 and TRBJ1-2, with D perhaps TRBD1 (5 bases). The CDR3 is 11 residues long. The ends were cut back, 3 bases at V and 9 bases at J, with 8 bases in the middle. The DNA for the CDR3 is TGTGCCAGCAGTTTCGGGGGTAGCTACACCTTC. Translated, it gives CASSFGGSYTF.

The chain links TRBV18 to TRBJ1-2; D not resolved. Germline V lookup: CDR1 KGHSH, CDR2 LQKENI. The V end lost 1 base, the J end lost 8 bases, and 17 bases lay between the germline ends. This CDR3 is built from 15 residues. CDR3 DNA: TGTGCCAGCTCACCACTCGGTGGCAGGCTGGGGGGCTACACCTTC. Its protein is CASSPLGGRLGGYTF.

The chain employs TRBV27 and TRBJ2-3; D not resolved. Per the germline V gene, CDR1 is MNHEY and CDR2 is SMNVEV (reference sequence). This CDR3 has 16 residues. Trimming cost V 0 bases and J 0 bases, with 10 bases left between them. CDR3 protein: CASSLSWRTSTDTQYF. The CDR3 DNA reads TGTGCCAGCAGTTTATCGTGGCGTACTAGCACAGATACGCAGTATTTT.

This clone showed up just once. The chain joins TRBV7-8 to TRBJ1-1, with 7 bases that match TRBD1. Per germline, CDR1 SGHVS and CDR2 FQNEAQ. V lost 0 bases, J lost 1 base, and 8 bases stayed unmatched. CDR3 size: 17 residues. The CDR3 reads CASSLARGGGGNTEAFF. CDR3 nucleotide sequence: TGTGCCAGCAGCTTAGCGCGAGGAGGGGGCGGGAACACTGAAGCTTTCTTT.

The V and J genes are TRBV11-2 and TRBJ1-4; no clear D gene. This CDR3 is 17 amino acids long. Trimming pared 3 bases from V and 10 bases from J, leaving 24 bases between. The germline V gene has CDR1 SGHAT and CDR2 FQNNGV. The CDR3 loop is CASSFGLRSSGEVKLFF. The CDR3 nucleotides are TGTGCCAGCAGCTTCGGTCTGCGGAGCTCCGGGGAGGTAAAACTGTTTTTT. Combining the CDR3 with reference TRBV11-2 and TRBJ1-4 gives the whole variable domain EAGVAQSPRYKIIEKRQSVAFWCNPISGHATLYWYQQILGQGPKLLIQFQNNGVVDDSQLPKDRFSAERLKGVDSTLKIQPAKLEDSAVYLCASSFGLRSSGEVKLFFGSGTQLSVL.

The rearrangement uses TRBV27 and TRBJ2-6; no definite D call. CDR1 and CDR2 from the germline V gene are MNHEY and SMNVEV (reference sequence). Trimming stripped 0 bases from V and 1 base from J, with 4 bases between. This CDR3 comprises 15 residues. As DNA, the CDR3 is TGTGCCAGCAGTTTATCAGGGTCTGGGGCCAACGTCCTGACTTTC. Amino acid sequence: CASSLSGSGANVLTF.

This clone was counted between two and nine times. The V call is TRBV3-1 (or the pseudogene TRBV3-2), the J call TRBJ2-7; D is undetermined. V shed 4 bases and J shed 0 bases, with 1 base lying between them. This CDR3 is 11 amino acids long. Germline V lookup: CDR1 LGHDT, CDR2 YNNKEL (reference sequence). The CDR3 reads CASSLSYEQYF. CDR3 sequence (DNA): TGTGCCAGCAGCCTCTCCTACGAGCAGTACTTC.

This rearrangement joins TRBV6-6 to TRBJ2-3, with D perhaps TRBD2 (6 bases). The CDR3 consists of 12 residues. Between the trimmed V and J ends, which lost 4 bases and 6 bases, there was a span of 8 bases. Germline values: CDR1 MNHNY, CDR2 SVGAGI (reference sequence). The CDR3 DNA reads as TGTGCCAGCAGTTCTCTAGCGGATACGCAGTATTTT. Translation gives CASSSLADTQYF.

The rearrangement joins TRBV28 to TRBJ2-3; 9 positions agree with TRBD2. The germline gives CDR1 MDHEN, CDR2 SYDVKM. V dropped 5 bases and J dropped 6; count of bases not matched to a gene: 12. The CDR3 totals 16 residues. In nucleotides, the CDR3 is TGTGCCAGCAGTCTCCCGGTTAGCGGGAGTAGGGATACGCAGTATTTT. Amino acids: CASSLPVSGSRDTQYF.

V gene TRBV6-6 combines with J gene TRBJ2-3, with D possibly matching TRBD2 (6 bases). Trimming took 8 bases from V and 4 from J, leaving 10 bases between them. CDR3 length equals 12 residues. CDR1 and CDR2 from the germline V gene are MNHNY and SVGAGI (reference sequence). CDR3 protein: CASWREPDTQYF. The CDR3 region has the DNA TGTGCCAGCTGGCGGGAACCAGATACGCAGTATTTT.

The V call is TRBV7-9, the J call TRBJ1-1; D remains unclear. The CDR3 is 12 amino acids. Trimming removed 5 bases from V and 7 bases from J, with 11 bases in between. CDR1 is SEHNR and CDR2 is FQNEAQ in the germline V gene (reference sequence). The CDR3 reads CASSRDEGEAFF. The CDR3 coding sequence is TGTGCCAGCAGCCGGGATGAAGGTGAAGCTTTCTTT.